The 32 T cell receptor beta chains below all came from one sample that was sequenced in a study of T cell changes during pregnancy in multiple sclerosis. Sequencing used immunoSEQ multiplex PCR; TCRdb keeps in-frame clones, though not all of them. Of 70,000 to 80,000 clones listed, 90% to 95% are singletons. The specimen was CD4+ T cells from peripheral blood mononuclear cells, collected before pregnancy. The receptor set was obtained from a female donor with multiple sclerosis, enrolled in a pregnancy study.

The chain links TRBV5-6 to TRBJ1-5; 12 positions match TRBD1. The germline CDR1 and CDR2 sequences are SGHDT and YYEEEE. This CDR3 region has 19 residues. The V and J ends lost 1 base and 0 bases, in that order; junction bases with no gene match: 8. CDR3 nucleotide sequence: TGTGCCAGCAGCTTGAAAGGGACAGGGGGCCCGCTTAGCAATCAGCCCCAGCATTTT. Translated: CASSLKGTGGPLSNQPQHF.

V and J are TRBV27 and TRBJ1-1, with TRBD1 as a possible D gene (6 bases). Germline V gene data show CDR1 as MNHEY and CDR2 as SMNVEV (reference sequence). This CDR3 contains 16 residues. Trimming pared 5 bases from V and 0 bases from J, leaving 16 bases between. CDR3 region: CASSHIRDTMNTEAFF. The CDR3 DNA reads as TGTGCCAGCAGTCATATCAGGGACACAATGAACACTGAAGCTTTCTTT.

The chain couples TRBV5-6 to TRBJ2-2; TRBD2 is a possible D gene (6 bases). Germline CDR1 SGHDT, CDR2 YYEEEE. CDR3 length: 14 amino acids. Trimming removed 4 bases at V and 5 bases at J, with 12 bases between. The CDR3 spells CASSTHGGTGELFF. In DNA form, the CDR3 reads TGTGCCAGCAGCACCCATGGGGGGACCGGGGAGCTGTTTTTT.

V and J are TRBV27 and TRBJ1-2; no clear D gene. The CDR3 covers 14 residues. Germline CDR1 MNHEY, CDR2 SMNVEV (reference sequence). Trimming stripped 5 bases from V and 7 bases from J, with 17 bases between. The CDR3 DNA follows: TGTGCCAGCAGTCAAACAGATCCTTTCCGTGGCTACACCTTC. Amino acids: CASSQTDPFRGYTF.

This chain uses TRBV11-3 with TRBJ2-7, with D perhaps matching TRBD2 (7 bases). The CDR3 length is 13 residues. CDR1 is SGHNT, CDR2 YENEEA, per germline. Trimming cost V 10 bases and J 4 bases, with 17 bases left between them. The CDR3 DNA reads TGTGCCACCGGCGAGGGGGGGGGATACGAGCAGTACTTC. This sequence encodes CATGEGGGYEQYF.

This chain uses TRBV5-1 with TRBJ1-3; maybe TRBD1 (6 bases). This CDR3 has 16 amino acids. Germline V lookup: CDR1 SGHRS, CDR2 YFSETQ. Trimming cost V 4 bases and J 0 bases, with 14 bases left between them. DNA for the CDR3: TGCGCCAGCAGCCCAGGGGACGGCGACTCTGGAAACACCATATATTTT. It codes for CASSPGDGDSGNTIYF. The variable domain in full, with the rest retrieved from reference TRBV5-1 and TRBJ1-3, is KAGVTQTPRYLIKTRGQQVTLSCSPISGHRSVSWYQQTPGQGLQFLFEYFSETQRNKGNFPGRFSGRQFSNSRSEMNVSTLELGDSALYLCASSPGDGDSGNTIYFGEGSWLTVV.

The CDR3 reads CAISEPVGQMNTEAFF. The CDR3 nucleotides are TGTGCCATCAGTGAGCCGGTGGGACAGATGAACACTGAAGCTTTCTTT. The gene calls are TRBV10-3 and TRBJ1-1, with TRBD1 matching over 7 bases. The CDR3 loop spans 16 amino acids. After removal of 2 bases from V and 0 bases from J, the junction contained 6 bases not matched to a gene. In germline, CDR1 is ENHRY, CDR2 SYGVKD.

V usage is TRBV5-1 and J usage is TRBJ2-5; D possibly corresponds to TRBD2 (6 bases). CDR1 is SGHRS and CDR2 is YFSETQ in the germline V gene. Trimming removed 6 bases from V and 11 bases from J, with 20 bases in between. This CDR3 is built from 13 residues. CDR3: CASTWGERALQYF. The CDR3, as DNA: TGCGCCAGCACCTGGGGGGAGCGGGCCCTTCAGTACTTC.

V gene TRBV5-1 combines with J gene TRBJ2-5, with D possibly matching TRBD1 (5 bases). Deletions cut 2 bases from V and 2 bases from J, with 13 bases between. CDR3 length: 15 amino acids. Germline V gene sequence: CDR1 SGHRS, CDR2 YFSETQ. The DNA of the CDR3 is TGCGCCAGCAGCTTACAGGTCGGGTTGCAAGAGACCCAGTACTTC. It encodes CASSLQVGLQETQYF.

The chain joins TRBV29-1 to TRBJ2-7, with 7 bases identical to TRBD2. V shed 6 bases, J shed 2 bases, and the junction held 10 bases outside the gene matches. Germline-derived CDR1 and CDR2 are SQVTM and ANQGSEA. CDR3 length: 14 amino acids. This CDR3 reads CSVGRPGQPYEQYF. The CDR3 region has the DNA TGCAGCGTCGGGAGGCCAGGCCAGCCCTACGAGCAGTACTTC.

The chain has TRBV19 and TRBJ2-1; TRBD1 might be the D (6 bases). This CDR3 has 15 residues. Germline V gene lookup returns CDR1 LNHDA and CDR2 SQIVND (reference sequence). Trimming removed 2 bases from V and 4 bases from J, with 12 bases in between. The CDR3 nucleotides are TGTGCCAGTAGTATAACAGGGTCGGGATACAATGAGCAGTTCTTC. Its translation: CASSITGSGYNEQFF.

J is TRBJ1-3 and V is TRBV6-1; 8 bases match TRBD1. The trim removed 6 bases at V and 6 bases at J, leaving 1 base unmatched. The germline CDR1 and CDR2 sequences are MNHNS and SASEGT. This CDR3 comprises 12 residues. The DNA of the CDR3 is TGTGCCAGCAGGGACAGGGTAAACACCATATATTTT. This codes for CASRDRVNTIYF.

The CDR3, as DNA: TGTGCCAGCAGTTCGCTATACCGGGACAGGGGGCGGTGGGCTTTCTTT. Its protein is CASSSLYRDRGRWAFF. The rearrangement uses TRBV28 and TRBJ1-1; 12 nucleotides match TRBD1. Germline-derived CDR1 and CDR2 are MDHEN and SYDVKM. J lost 11 bases, V lost 4 bases, and 14 bases had no gene match. The CDR3 runs to 16 residues.

This clone showed up just once. This chain joins TRBV4-1 and TRBJ2-1, with 13 bases matching TRBD2. The CDR3 sequence is 18 residues long. Trimming at V came to 9 bases and at J to 7 bases, leaving 18 bases not matched to a gene. Per germline, CDR1 MGHRA and CDR2 YSYEKL. The CDR3, as DNA: TGCGCCAGTACGATCAGTCCGGGACTAGCGGGAAAGCGGAATGAGCAGTTCTTC. Translating gives CASTISPGLAGKRNEQFF.

This clone has only a few counts. The chain recombines TRBV5-1 with TRBJ1-6; 8 nucleotides align to TRBD1. CDR1 is SGHRS, CDR2 YFSETQ, per germline. J gave up 6 bases and V 4 bases, and 9 bases lay outside the gene matches. The CDR3 consists of 16 residues. The CDR3 DNA follows: TGCGCCAGCAGCGGGGCCACAGGGGGTAGTAATTCACCCCTCCACTTT. It translates to CASSGATGGSNSPLHF.

This chain joins TRBV5-3 and TRBJ1-1; no firm D call. TRBV5-3 is flagged as an ORF with uncertain function. V lost 0 bases and J 4 bases, leaving 13 bases between the germline ends. The CDR3 sequence is 15 residues long. CDR3 residues: CARSLEIERATEAFF. For the CDR3, the DNA is TGTGCCAGAAGCTTGGAAATCGAGAGGGCCACTGAAGCTTTCTTT.

The V and J genes are TRBV5-5 and TRBJ2-7; TRBD1 is a possible D gene (5 bases). Trimming shortened V by 4 bases and J by 3 bases, and 17 bases separated the two germline ends. The CDR3 loop spans 15 amino acids. Per the germline V gene, CDR1 is SGHKS and CDR2 is YYEKEE (reference sequence). CDR3 nucleotides: TGTGCCAGCAGCCGGCACAAAGCAGGGTACTACGAGCAGTACTTC. Translating gives CASSRHKAGYYEQYF.

The chain has TRBV18 and TRBJ1-1; TRBD1 matches 7 bases. CDR3 length equals 14 residues. The trim removed 3 bases at V and 1 base at J, leaving 2 bases unmatched. Germline-derived CDR1 and CDR2 are KGHSH and LQKENI. The CDR3, as DNA: TGTGCCAGCTCACCGTCAGGGGGGAACACTGAAGCTTTCTTT. This gives the protein CASSPSGGNTEAFF.

The chain joins TRBV21-1 to TRBJ1-2. TRBV21-1 is marked as a pseudogene. The CDR3 spans 16 residues. The CDR3 spells CASSKGRVGPNYGYTF. CDR3 nucleotide sequence: TGTGCCAGCAGCAAAGGGAGGGTAGGCCCTAACTATGGCTACACCTTC.

V gene TRBV7-2 combines with J gene TRBJ1-6; D uncertain. This CDR3 has 15 amino acids. The V gene's germline CDR1 is SGHTA and CDR2 FQGNSA. The germline V and J ends were trimmed by 2 bases and 7 bases, with 12 bases remaining between them. The CDR3 loop reads CASSLKRGGNSPLHF. In DNA form, the CDR3 reads TGTGCCAGCAGCTTAAAGCGGGGAGGAAATTCACCCCTCCACTTT.

This clone has only one observation. This chain uses TRBV5-4 with TRBJ1-1; 11 nucleotides line up with TRBD1. The V and J ends lost 2 bases and 5 bases, in that order; junction bases with no gene match: 8. This CDR3 is 16 amino acids long. The germline gives CDR1 SGHNT, CDR2 YYREEE (reference sequence). The DNA for the CDR3 is TGTGCCAGCAGCTTAGGACAGGGGGCCCAGATTACTGAAGCTTTCTTT. This translates into CASSLGQGAQITEAFF.

J is TRBJ1-1 and V is TRBV6-6; TRBD1 might be the D (6 bases). This CDR3 is 14 amino acids long. V gave up 2 bases and J gave up 7 bases, with 14 bases separating them. CDR1 and CDR2 from the germline V gene are MNHNY and SVGAGI (reference sequence). CDR3 in DNA: TGTGCCAGCAGTTACACGGGACACAGTAATGAAGCTTTCTTT. This translates into CASSYTGHSNEAFF.

J is TRBJ2-1 and V is TRBV18; no firm D call. Trimming took off 3 bases at V and 0 bases at J, with 9 bases between the two ends. The CDR3 length is 15 residues. CDR1 is KGHSH, CDR2 LQKENI, per germline. This CDR3 reads CASSPIYYSYNEQFF. The CDR3 DNA follows: TGTGCCAGCTCACCCATCTATTACTCCTACAATGAGCAGTTCTTC.

This clone was seen once. The chain is built from TRBV27 and TRBJ2-3; TRBD2 matches 13 bases. Germline V lookup: CDR1 MNHEY, CDR2 SMNVEV (reference sequence). The V and J ends lost 6 bases and 7 bases, in that order; junction bases with no gene match: 7. The CDR3 loop spans 15 amino acids. Here the CDR3 DNA reads TGTGCCAGCAGCCCTACTAGCGGGAGGGGAAATACGCAGTATTTT. It encodes CASSPTSGRGNTQYF.

The V gene is TRBV19, the J gene TRBJ2-2, with TRBD1 matching 7 bases. V gave up 6 bases and J gave up 6 bases; unmatched junction bases: 4. This CDR3 has 13 amino acids. Looked up from germline, CDR1 is LNHDA and CDR2 is SQIVND (reference sequence). CDR3 coding DNA: TGTGCCAGTAGCACCAGGGGGTCCGGGGAGCTGTTTTTT. It specifies CASSTRGSGELFF.

The chain has TRBV18 and TRBJ2-1, with 8 nucleotides matching TRBD2. The CDR3 is 16 amino acids. Germline V gives CDR1 KGHSH, CDR2 LQKENI. V lost 4 bases, J lost 8 bases, and 13 bases stayed unmatched. The CDR3 protein is CASSHPGIAGLDEQFF. The CDR3 coding sequence is TGTGCCAGCTCACACCCAGGGATAGCGGGATTGGATGAGCAGTTCTTC.

This clone was seen once. This chain uses TRBV29-1 with TRBJ2-5; TRBD2 matches at 8 bases. The end of the DNA is better explained by TRBJ2-7, so the J call may be wrong. The CDR3 has 12 residues. From germline, CDR1 is SQVTM and CDR2 ANQGSEA. Written as DNA, the CDR3 is TGCAGCGTTGGAAGCGGGGGAGGCGAGCAGTACTTC. Translation gives CSVGSGGGEQYF.

CDR3 nucleotide sequence: TGCGCCAGCAGCTTGGGACTAGCGGAAAGCACAGATACGCAGTATTTT. Protein sequence: CASSLGLAESTDTQYF. The chain links TRBV5-1 to TRBJ2-3, with TRBD2 matching over 9 bases. CDR1 is SGHRS, CDR2 YFSETQ, per germline. V was pared by 0 bases and J by 0 bases, with 2 bases of the junction left unmatched. The length of the CDR3 is 16 residues.

The gene calls are TRBV7-8 and TRBJ2-1, with D possibly matching TRBD2 (6 bases). This CDR3 is built from 13 residues. Trimming removed 5 bases at V and 4 bases at J, with 9 bases between. Germline V gene data show CDR1 as SGHVS and CDR2 as FQNEAQ. The CDR3 protein is CASSILAYNEQFF. Here the CDR3 DNA reads TGTGCCAGCAGCATCCTAGCGTACAATGAGCAGTTCTTC.

The genes are TRBV7-8 and TRBJ2-3; 8 bases fit TRBD1. Germline loops: CDR1 SGHVS, CDR2 FQNEAQ. V dropped 0 bases and J dropped 5; count of bases not matched to a gene: 7. The CDR3 extends over 16 amino acids. Here the CDR3 reads CASSLAITGGQDTQYF. CDR3 nucleotides: TGTGCCAGCAGCTTAGCGATTACAGGGGGTCAAGATACGCAGTATTTT.

This chain joins TRBV19 and TRBJ1-2; D unclear. This CDR3 contains 13 residues. Germline V gives CDR1 LNHDA, CDR2 SQIVND (reference sequence). V was trimmed by 1 base and J by 4 bases, leaving 7 bases between them. The CDR3: CASSIVQAYGYTF. DNA of the CDR3: TGTGCCAGTAGTATAGTTCAGGCCTATGGCTACACCTTC. The full variable domain, with the rest looked up from reference TRBV19 and TRBJ1-2, is DGGITQSPKYLFRKEGQNVTLSCEQNLNHDAMYWYRQDPGQGLRLIYYSQIVNDFQKGDIAEGYSVSREKKESFPLTVTSAQKNPTAFYLCASSIVQAYGYTFGSGTRLTVV.

CDR3 residues: CASSPSGVSYEQYF. The CDR3 bases are TGTGCCAGCTCACCCTCAGGGGTTTCCTACGAGCAGTACTTC. This rearrangement joins TRBV18 to TRBJ2-7; tentatively, D is TRBD1 (6 bases). The V end was cut by 3 bases, the J end by 1 base, with 10 bases between. CDR1 KGHSH and CDR2 LQKENI come from the germline V gene. This CDR3 has 14 amino acids.